The sequence of this TCR beta chain was determined in a study of shared clonotypes between healthy human individuals. The wider study: CD8 memory received one plate per donor, CD8 naive two, CD4 memory three and CD4 naive three.

Using immunoSEQ multiplex PCR, the repertoire was profiled, and TCRdb retains in-frame clones only, with some absent. The sample yields some 680,000 clones, around four fifths seen once. To note about this clone: The junction shows a germline mismatch at one end, possibly a read error.

This TCR was recovered from a woman aged 25-40 years in good health. Sequencing input: memory CD4+ T cells sorted from blood. As for subset: CD45RA-negative fraction.

The CDR3 nucleotides are TGTGCCAGCGGTGACTATGCTGGTGAGCAGTTCTTC. This encodes CASGDYAGEQFF. V and J are TRBV25-1 and TRBJ2-1; possibly TRBD2 for D (5 bases). The CDR3 contains 12 residues. Germline loops: CDR1 MGHDK, CDR2 SYGVNS.